A selection of T cell receptor beta chains follows, all from one sample in a study of cytomegalovirus exposure and HLA in healthy donors. Here immunoSEQ multiplex PCR was the method, and the copy in TCRdb shows in-frame clones only, minus some. The sample includes about 220,000 clones, around 90% of them seen just once. Sequences were obtained from PBMCs. Receptor source: a woman younger than 30 in good health and CMV-seronegative. Both conserved end residues are part of each CDR3. D genes are given only for firm matches. Not every row has a clone size; where given, it reads once, few, many or a size class.

D gene	V gene	clone size	J gene	CDR3 DNA	CDR3 protein
-	TRBV7-2	-	TRBJ1-5	TGTGCCAGCAGCTTAGAGGGACACTGGAACAATCAGCCCCAGCATTTT	CASSLEGHWNNQPQHF
TRBD1	TRBV18	-	TRBJ1-4	TGTGCCAGCTCACCAGGACAGGGATTCGTTAACGAAAAACTGTTTTTT	CASSPGQGFVNEKLFF
-	TRBV2	-	TRBJ2-3	TGTGCCAGCAGCCGGGAAATCGAGGGAGGCTATAGCACAGATACGCAGTATTTT	CASSREIEGGYSTDTQYF
-	TRBV5-6	once	TRBJ1-1	TGTGCCAGCAGCCAGAATGGACAGTCTGAAGCTTTCTTT	CASSQNGQSEAFF
TRBD2	TRBV2	-	TRBJ2-7	TGTGCCAGCAATCCTGGACTAGCGGGAGGAGATTACGAGCAGTACTTC	CASNPGLAGGDYEQYF
-	TRBV6-6	-	TRBJ1-6	TGTGCCAGCAGTGGAACTCGGGGGAATTCACCCCTCCACTTT	CASSGTRGNSPLHF
-	TRBV13	-	TRBJ1-1	TGTGCCAGCAGCGCACGTAGACAGGTTAACACTGAAGCTTTCTTT	CASSARRQVNTEAFF
TRBD2	TRBV14	-	TRBJ2-1	TGTGCCAGCAGCCTACGACTAGCGGGAGGGTTTGGGGAGCAGTTCTTC	CASSLRLAGGFGEQFF
-	TRBV6-5	-	TRBJ2-5	TGTGCCAGCAGTTACTCCGGGAGCAGTTGGGAAGGGACCCAGTACTTC	CASSYSGSSWEGTQYF
-	TRBV30	-	TRBJ2-7	TGTGCCTGGAGCCAGGGCAGGGGTCCCTACGAGCAGTACTTC	CAWSQGRGPYEQYF
-	TRBV27	-	TRBJ1-1	TGTGCCAGCAGTCTTGACCAGGGGAACACTGAAGCTTTCTTT	CASSLDQGNTEAFF
-	TRBV27	-	TRBJ1-2	TGTGCCAGCAGCTCCACCAACAGGGTCCGTGGCTACACCTTC	CASSSTNRVRGYTF
TRBD1	TRBV6-6	-	TRBJ1-1	TGTGCCAGCAGTTATCGGCCGGGACAGCAGAACACTGAAGCTTTCTTT	CASSYRPGQQNTEAFF
-	TRBV29-1	-	TRBJ2-5	TGCAGCGTTGGGGCATCTCAGACCCAGTACTTC	CSVGASQTQYF
TRBD2	TRBV11-2	-	TRBJ2-3	TGTGCCAGCAGCTTAGGGGCGGGAGTTACAGATACGCAGTATTTT	CASSLGAGVTDTQYF
TRBD1	TRBV29-1	-	TRBJ2-7	TGCAGCTTCGGACAGGGGGCGAACCACGAGCAGTACTTC	CSFGQGANHEQYF
TRBD1	TRBV6-6	-	TRBJ1-2	TGTGCCAGCGAGGACAGGAAGGCTAACTATGGCTACACCTTC	CASEDRKANYGYTF